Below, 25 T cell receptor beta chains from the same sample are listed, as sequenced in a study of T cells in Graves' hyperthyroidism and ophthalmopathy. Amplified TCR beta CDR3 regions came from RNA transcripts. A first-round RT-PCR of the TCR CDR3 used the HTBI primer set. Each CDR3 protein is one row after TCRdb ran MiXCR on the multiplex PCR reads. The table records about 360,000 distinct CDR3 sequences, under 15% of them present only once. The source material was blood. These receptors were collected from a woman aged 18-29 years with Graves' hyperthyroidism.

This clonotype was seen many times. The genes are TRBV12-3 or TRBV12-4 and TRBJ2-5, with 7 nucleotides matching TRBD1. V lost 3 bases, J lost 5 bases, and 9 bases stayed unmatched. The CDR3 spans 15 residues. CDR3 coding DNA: TGTGCCAGCAGTTTCCAACAGGGGAAGAGGGAGACCCAGTACTTC. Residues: CASSFQQGKRETQYF.

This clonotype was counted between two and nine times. DNA for the CDR3: TGTGCCAGCAGTTCCCCGGGAAGAGATGGCTACACCTTC. This encodes CASSSPGRDGYTF. The rearrangement links TRBV12-3 or TRBV12-4 to TRBJ1-2; D ambiguous. The CDR3 has 13 residues. Trimming took 4 bases from V and 6 from J, leaving 12 bases between them.

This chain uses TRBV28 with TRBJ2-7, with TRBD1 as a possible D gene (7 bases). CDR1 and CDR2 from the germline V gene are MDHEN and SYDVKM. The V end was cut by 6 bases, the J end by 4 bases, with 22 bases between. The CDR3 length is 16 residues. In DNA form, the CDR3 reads TGTGCCAGCAGCTTCCGCGGGACAGCCTCGGGATACGAGCAGTACTTC. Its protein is CASSFRGTASGYEQYF.

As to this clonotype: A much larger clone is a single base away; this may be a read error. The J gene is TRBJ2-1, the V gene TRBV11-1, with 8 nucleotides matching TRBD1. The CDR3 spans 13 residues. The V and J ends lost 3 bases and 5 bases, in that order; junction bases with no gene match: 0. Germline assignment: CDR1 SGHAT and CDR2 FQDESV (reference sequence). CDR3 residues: CASSLTGDNEQFF. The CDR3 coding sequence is TGTGCCAGCAGCTTGACAGGGGACAATGAGCAGTTCTTC.

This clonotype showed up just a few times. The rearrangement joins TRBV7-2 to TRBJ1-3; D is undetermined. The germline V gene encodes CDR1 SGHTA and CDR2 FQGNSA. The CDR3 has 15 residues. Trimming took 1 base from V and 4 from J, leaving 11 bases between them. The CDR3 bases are TGTGCCAGCAGCTTAGGTAGTGTAGGAGGAAACACCATATATTTT. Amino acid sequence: CASSLGSVGGNTIYF.

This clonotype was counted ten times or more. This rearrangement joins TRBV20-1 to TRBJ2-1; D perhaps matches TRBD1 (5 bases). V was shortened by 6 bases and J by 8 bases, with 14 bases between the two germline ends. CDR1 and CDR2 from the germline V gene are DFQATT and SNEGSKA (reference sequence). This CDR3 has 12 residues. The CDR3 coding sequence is TGCAGTGCCGATTACACAGGTTATGAGCAGTTCTTC. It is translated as CSADYTGYEQFF.

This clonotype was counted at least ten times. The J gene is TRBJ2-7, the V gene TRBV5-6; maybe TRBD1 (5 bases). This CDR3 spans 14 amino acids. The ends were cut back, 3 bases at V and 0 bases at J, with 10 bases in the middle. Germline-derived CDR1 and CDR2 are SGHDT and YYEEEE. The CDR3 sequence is CASSWGRSSYEQYF. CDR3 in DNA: TGTGCCAGCAGCTGGGGCAGGAGCTCCTACGAGCAGTACTTC.

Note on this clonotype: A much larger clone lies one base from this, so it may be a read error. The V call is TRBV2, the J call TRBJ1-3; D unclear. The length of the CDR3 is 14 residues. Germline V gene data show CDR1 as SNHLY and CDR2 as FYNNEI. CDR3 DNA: TGTGCCAGCAGTTGGGAATTCTCTGGAAACACCACATATTTT. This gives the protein CASSWEFSGNTTYF.

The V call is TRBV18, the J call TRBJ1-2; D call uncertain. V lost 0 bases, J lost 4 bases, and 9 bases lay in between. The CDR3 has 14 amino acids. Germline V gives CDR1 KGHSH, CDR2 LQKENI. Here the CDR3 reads CASSPPQGSYGYTF. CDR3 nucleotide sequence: TGTGCCAGCTCACCACCTCAAGGGAGCTATGGCTACACCTTC.

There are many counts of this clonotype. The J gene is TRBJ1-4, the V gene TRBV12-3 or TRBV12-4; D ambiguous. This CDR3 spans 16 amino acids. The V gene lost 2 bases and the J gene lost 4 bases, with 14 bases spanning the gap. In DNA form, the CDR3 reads TGTGCCAGCAGTTTAACCTTCGATGGCCGTAATGAAAAACTGTTTTTT. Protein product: CASSLTFDGRNEKLFF.

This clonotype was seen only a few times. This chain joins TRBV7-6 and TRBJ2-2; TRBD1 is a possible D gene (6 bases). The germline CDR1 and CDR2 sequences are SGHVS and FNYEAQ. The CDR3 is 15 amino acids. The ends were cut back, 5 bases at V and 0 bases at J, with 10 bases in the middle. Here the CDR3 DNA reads TGTGCCAGCAGCCCTTGGACAGCGAACACCGGGGAGCTGTTTTTT. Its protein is CASSPWTANTGELFF. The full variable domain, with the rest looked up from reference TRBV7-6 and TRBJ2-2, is GAGVSQSPRYKVTKRGQDVALRCDPISGHVSLYWYRQALGQGPEFLTYFNYEAQQDKSGLPNDRFSAERPEGSISTLTIQRTEQRDSAMYRCASSPWTANTGELFFGEGSRLTVL.

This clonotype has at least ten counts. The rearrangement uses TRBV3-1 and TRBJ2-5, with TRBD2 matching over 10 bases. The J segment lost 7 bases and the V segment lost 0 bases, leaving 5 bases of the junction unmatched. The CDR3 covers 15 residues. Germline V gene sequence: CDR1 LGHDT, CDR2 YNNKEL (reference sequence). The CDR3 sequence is CASSQDLGLARTQYF. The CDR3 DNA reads TGTGCCAGCAGCCAAGATTTGGGACTAGCGCGGACCCAGTACTTC.

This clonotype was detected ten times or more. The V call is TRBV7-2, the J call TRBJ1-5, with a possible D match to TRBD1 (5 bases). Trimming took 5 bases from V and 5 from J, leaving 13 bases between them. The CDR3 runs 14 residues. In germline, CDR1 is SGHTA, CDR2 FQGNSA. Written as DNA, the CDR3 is TGTGCCAGCAGCCCAGGCGGGGGGTATCAGCCCCAGCATTTT. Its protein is CASSPGGGYQPQHF.

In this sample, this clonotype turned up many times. The CDR3 DNA reads TGTGCCAGCAGCTTTGGGCGGGGGTTTTACTACGAGCAGTACTTC. Its protein is CASSFGRGFYYEQYF. This chain joins TRBV11-1 and TRBJ2-7; 7 nucleotides align to TRBD2. This CDR3 has 15 amino acids. Looked up from germline, CDR1 is SGHAT and CDR2 is FQDESV (reference sequence). Trimming took 3 bases from V and 3 from J; bases not matched to a gene: 8.

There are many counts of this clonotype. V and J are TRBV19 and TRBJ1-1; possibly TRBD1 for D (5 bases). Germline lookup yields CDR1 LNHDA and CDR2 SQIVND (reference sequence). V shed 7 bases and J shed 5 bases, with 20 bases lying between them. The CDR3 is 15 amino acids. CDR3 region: CASMGGALISTEAFF. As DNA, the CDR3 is TGTGCCAGTATGGGAGGGGCGCTGATCAGTACTGAAGCTTTCTTT.

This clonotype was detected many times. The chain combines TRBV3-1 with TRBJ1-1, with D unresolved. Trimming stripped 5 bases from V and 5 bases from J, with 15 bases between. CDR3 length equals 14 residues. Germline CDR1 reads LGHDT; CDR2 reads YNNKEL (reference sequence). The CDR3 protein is CASSTESVGTEAFF. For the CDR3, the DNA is TGTGCCAGCAGCACCGAATCGGTTGGGACTGAAGCTTTCTTT.

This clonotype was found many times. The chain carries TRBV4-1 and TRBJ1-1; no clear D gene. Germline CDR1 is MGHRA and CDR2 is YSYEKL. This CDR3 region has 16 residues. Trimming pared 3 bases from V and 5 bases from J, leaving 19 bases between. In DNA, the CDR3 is TGCGCCAGCAGCCATGTCCCGGGCCTAGCCCCGACTGAAGCTTTCTTT. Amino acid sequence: CASSHVPGLAPTEAFF.

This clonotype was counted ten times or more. The CDR3 reads CASSAGTGILTQYF. DNA for the CDR3: TGTGCCAGCAGCGCCGGGACGGGGATTCTTACGCAGTATTTT. This chain connects TRBV2 to TRBJ2-3; D may be TRBD1 or TRBD2 (5 bases each). CDR1 and CDR2 (germline): SNHLY, FYNNEI. CDR3 length: 14 amino acids. Trimming left V 6 bases short and J 8 bases short, with 18 bases between.

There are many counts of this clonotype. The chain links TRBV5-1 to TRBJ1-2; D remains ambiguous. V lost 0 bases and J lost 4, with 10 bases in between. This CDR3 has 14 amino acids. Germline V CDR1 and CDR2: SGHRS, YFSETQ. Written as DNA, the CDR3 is TGCGCCAGCAGCTTGGTGGCAGCGACCTATGGCTACACCTTC. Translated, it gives CASSLVAATYGYTF.

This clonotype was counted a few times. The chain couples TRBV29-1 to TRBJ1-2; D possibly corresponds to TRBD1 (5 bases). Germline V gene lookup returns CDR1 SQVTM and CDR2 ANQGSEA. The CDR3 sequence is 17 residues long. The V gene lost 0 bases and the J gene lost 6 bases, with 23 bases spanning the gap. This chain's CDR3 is CSVEDPGSSWGRNGYTF. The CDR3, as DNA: TGCAGCGTTGAAGATCCAGGCAGCTCCTGGGGCCGGAATGGCTACACCTTC.

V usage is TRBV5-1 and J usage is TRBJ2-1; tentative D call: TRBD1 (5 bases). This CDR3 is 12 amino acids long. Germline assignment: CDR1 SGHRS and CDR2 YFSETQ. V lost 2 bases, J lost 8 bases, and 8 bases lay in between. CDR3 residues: CASSFLRDEQFF. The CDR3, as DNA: TGCGCCAGCAGCTTCCTCAGGGATGAGCAGTTCTTC.

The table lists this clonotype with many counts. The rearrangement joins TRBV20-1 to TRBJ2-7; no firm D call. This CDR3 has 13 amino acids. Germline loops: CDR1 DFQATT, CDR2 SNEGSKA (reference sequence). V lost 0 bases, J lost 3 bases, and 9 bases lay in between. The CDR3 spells CSAREVGNYEQYF. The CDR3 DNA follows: TGCAGTGCTAGAGAGGTCGGAAACTACGAGCAGTACTTC.

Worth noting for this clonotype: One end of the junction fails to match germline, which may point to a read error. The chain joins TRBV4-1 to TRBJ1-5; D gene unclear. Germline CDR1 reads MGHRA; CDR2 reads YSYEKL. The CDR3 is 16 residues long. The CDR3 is CASNQGSGVFNQPQHF. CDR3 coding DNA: TGCGCCAGCAACCAAGGATCCGGGGTTTTCAATCAGCCCCAGCATTTT.

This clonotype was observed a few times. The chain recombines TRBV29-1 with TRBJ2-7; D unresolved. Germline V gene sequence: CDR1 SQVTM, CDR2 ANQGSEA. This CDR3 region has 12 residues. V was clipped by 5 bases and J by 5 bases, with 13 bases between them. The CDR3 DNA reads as TGCAGCGTTCTTTTCCTCCCCCACGAGCAGTACTTC. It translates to CSVLFLPHEQYF.

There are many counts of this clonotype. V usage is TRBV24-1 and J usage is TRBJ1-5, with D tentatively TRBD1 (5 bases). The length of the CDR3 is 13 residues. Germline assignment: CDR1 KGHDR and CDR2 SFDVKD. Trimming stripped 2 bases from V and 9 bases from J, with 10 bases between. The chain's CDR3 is CATSDYLGGPQHF. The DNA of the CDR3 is TGTGCCACCAGTGATTACCTTGGGGGGCCCCAGCATTTT.